Listed below are T cell receptor beta chains from one sample, sequenced in a study of blood T cell repertoires in COVID-19. TCRdb's copy holds only in-frame clones and misses some; the assay was immunoSEQ multiplex PCR. The top ten hold approximately 10% of the sample, which has some 130,000 clones, more than 70% seen once. The sequenced sample was peripheral blood. Receptors were obtained from a man aged 45-65 years with acute or convalescent COVID-19. Both conserved end residues are part of each CDR3. Fields, in order: D gene, J gene, V gene, clone size, CDR3 protein, CDR3 DNA. D genes are given only for firm matches. Part of the rows lack a size; the others show once, few, many or a class for expanded clones.

- TRBJ2-7 TRBV21-1 - CASREAGSYEQYF TGTGCCAGCAGGGAGGCCGGCTCCTACGAGCAGTACTTC
TRBD1 TRBJ1-1 TRBV10-1 - CASSESKTGTGGPAFF TGCGCCAGCAGTGAGTCGAAAACCGGGACAGGGGGCCCAGCTTTCTTT
- TRBJ1-5 TRBV7-6 - CASSQQNQDQPQHF TGTGCCAGCAGCCAACAAAACCAAGATCAGCCCCAGCATTTT
TRBD1 TRBJ2-1 TRBV5-1 once CASSLGPGQGVDEQFF TGCGCCAGCAGCTTGGGACCGGGACAGGGGGTTGATGAGCAGTTCTTC
- TRBJ2-3 TRBV6-2/TRBV6-3 - CASSYSKGSTDTQYF TGTGCCAGCAGTTACTCGAAAGGGAGTACAGATACGCAGTATTTT
TRBD1 TRBJ1-1 TRBV15 - CATGGTGGSNTEAFF TGTGCCACCGGAGGGACAGGCGGATCGAACACTGAAGCTTTCTTT
- TRBJ2-6 TRBV5-4 - CASSLQGTGANVLTF TGTGCCAGCAGCTTACAGGGAACTGGGGCCAACGTCCTGACTTTC
- TRBJ1-1 TRBV18 - CASSPTPGVNTEAFF TGTGCCAGCTCACCGACGCCCGGAGTGAACACTGAAGCTTTCTTT
TRBD2 TRBJ2-5 TRBV2 - CASSEGGTRANEYF TGTGCCAGCAGTGAAGGAGGGACTAGGGCGAACGAGTACTTC
- TRBJ2-7 TRBV18 - CASSGPSYEQYF TGTGCCAGCTCGGGGCCTTCCTACGAGCAGTACTTC
TRBD1 TRBJ2-5 TRBV6-1 - CASSVPWGQGKQETQYF TGTGCCAGCAGTGTACCTTGGGGACAGGGGAAACAAGAGACCCAGTACTTC
- TRBJ1-1 TRBV27 - CASSFSREGDTEAFF TGTGCCAGCAGCTTTTCCAGGGAGGGAGACACTGAAGCTTTCTTT
- TRBJ1-3 TRBV19 - CASSIGGKSSGNTIYF TGTGCCAGTAGTATCGGCGGCAAGAGCTCTGGAAACACCATATATTTT
- TRBJ2-7 TRBV3-1/TRBV3-2 once CASSQWPYEQYF TGTGCCAGCAGCCAATGGCCCTACGAGCAGTACTTC
- TRBJ1-2 TRBV20-1 - CSAGSGNGYTF TGCAGTGCAGGGTCGGGGAATGGCTACACCTTC
- TRBJ2-1 TRBV5-1 - CASTVTSGQGEQFF TGCGCCAGCACCGTGACTAGTGGGCAAGGTGAGCAGTTCTTC
- TRBJ2-1 TRBV4-1 - CASSLVQGWGNEQFF TGCGCCAGCAGCCTGGTTCAGGGATGGGGCAATGAGCAGTTCTTC
- TRBJ1-2 TRBV9 once CASSVEGVYGYTF TGTGCCAGCAGTGTAGAGGGGGTCTATGGCTACACCTTC
- TRBJ2-1 TRBV11-2 - CASSLSAWPGLNNEQFF TGTGCCAGCAGCTTATCAGCATGGCCAGGCCTCAACAATGAGCAGTTCTTC
- TRBJ1-1 TRBV9 few CASSAMTEHTEAFF TGTGCCAGCAGCGCCATGACAGAGCACACTGAAGCTTTCTTT
- TRBJ1-5 TRBV6-5 - CASSYGGAGQPQHF TGTGCCAGCAGTTACGGAGGGGCGGGTCAGCCCCAGCATTTT
- TRBJ2-7 TRBV5-4 - CASSFPNFYEQYF TGTGCCAGCAGCTTCCCCAACTTCTACGAGCAGTACTTC
TRBD1 TRBJ1-5 TRBV29-1 - CSVGRGSGQPQHF TGCAGCGTGGGCAGGGGGTCGGGGCAGCCCCAGCATTTT
- TRBJ2-5 TRBV2 - CASNRVYETQYF TGTGCCAGCAACAGGGTCTACGAGACCCAGTACTTC
TRBD2 TRBJ2-1 TRBV5-1 few CASSLGGTSGLYEQFF TGCGCCAGCAGCTTGGGGGGGACTAGCGGCTTATACGAGCAGTTCTTC
- TRBJ2-7 TRBV9 - CASSVAWGLTYEQYF TGTGCCAGCAGCGTAGCGTGGGGGCTAACCTACGAGCAGTACTTC
- TRBJ1-1 TRBV18 - CASSPLSRNTEAFF TGTGCCAGCTCACCACTGTCGAGAAACACTGAAGCTTTCTTT
TRBD1 TRBJ2-7 TRBV29-1 - CSTLLMSGGYEQYF TGCAGCACCCTTCTCATGTCAGGGGGTTACGAGCAGTACTTC
TRBD1 TRBJ2-2 TRBV4-1 once CASSQVGTANTGELFF TGCGCCAGCAGTCAAGTGGGGACAGCGAACACCGGGGAGCTGTTTTTT
TRBD1 TRBJ2-3 TRBV3-1/TRBV3-2 - CASSQRRTGTAFTDTQYF TGTGCCAGCAGCCAAAGAAGAACCGGGACAGCCTTCACAGATACGCAGTATTTT
TRBD1 TRBJ1-6 TRBV7-8 - CASSLNQGADSPLHF TGTGCCAGCAGCTTAAACCAGGGGGCCGATTCACCCCTCCACTTT
- TRBJ2-7 TRBV6-6 - CASSPRDEQYF TGTGCCAGCAGTCCCCGGGACGAGCAGTACTTC
TRBD1 TRBJ1-6 TRBV6-6 - CASSTPGTGMNSPLHF TGTGCCAGCAGTACCCCCGGGACAGGGATGAATTCACCCCTCCACTTT
- TRBJ1-2 TRBV5-1 - CASRTTDNLYGYTF TGCGCCAGCAGAACCACAGATAACCTCTATGGCTACACCTTC
- TRBJ1-2 TRBV20-1 few CSASRSNGYTF TGCAGTGCTAGTCGCAGTAATGGCTACACCTTC
TRBD1 TRBJ1-2 TRBV7-3 - CASSATPGTVYGYTF TGTGCCAGCAGCGCCACCCCCGGGACAGTCTATGGCTACACCTTC
- TRBJ1-5 TRBV18 - CATAAGGNQPQHF TGTGCCACCGCGGCAGGGGGCAATCAGCCCCAGCATTTT
TRBD1 TRBJ1-2 TRBV19 - CASSPRRGGDYGYTF TGTGCCAGTAGTCCTCGGAGAGGGGGCGACTATGGCTACACCTTC
- TRBJ1-4 TRBV12-3/TRBV12-4 - CASGMRAGEKLFF TGTGCCAGCGGAATGCGGGCGGGTGAAAAACTGTTTTTT
- TRBJ1-2 TRBV19 - CASTVRQSTNYGYTF TGTGCCAGTACGGTCAGGCAGTCAACTAACTATGGCTACACCTTC
- TRBJ1-2 TRBV14 - CASRQHGVDGYTF TGTGCCAGCAGGCAACACGGAGTGGATGGCTACACCTTC
- TRBJ1-1 TRBV10-3 - CAISQQGSNTEAFF TGTGCCATCAGTCAACAGGGATCCAACACTGAAGCTTTCTTT
- TRBJ1-1 TRBV6-6 - CASSYSISTEAFF TGTGCCAGCAGTTACTCTATATCCACTGAAGCTTTCTTT
TRBD2 TRBJ2-5 TRBV11-2 - CASSLGLAETQYF TGTGCCAGCAGCTTAGGACTAGCCGAGACCCAGTACTTC